This T cell receptor beta chain was documented in a study of blood T cell repertoires in COVID-19. The method was immunoSEQ multiplex PCR; TCRdb's version includes in-frame clones alone and lacks a portion of them. Here the sample spans tens of thousands of clones, about 75% being singletons. Germline CDR1 SEHNR, CDR2 FQNEAQ (reference sequence). CDR3 length: 16 residues. Trimming cost V 4 bases and J 5 bases; bases outside gene matches: 8. Sequenced input: PBMCs or T cells enriched from blood (not recorded which). The clonotype comes from an older woman who had been exposed to COVID-19. The V and J genes are TRBV7-9 and TRBJ1-4, with 9 bases aligning to TRBD1. CDR3 DNA: TGTGCCAGCAGCTACCACACAGGGGGCGGGAATGAAAAACTGTTTTTT. Its translation is CASSYHTGGGNEKLFF.